The clone carrying this T cell receptor (beta chain) turned up a few times. The antigen is unknown. This entry comes from a study of CD8+ T cells in alopecia areata. Study-level background: Tofacitinib administration persisted for 6 to 18 months, succeeded by 6 months off drug. Percentage of affected scalp area was the basis on which treated patients' severity was scored.

With 3 bases clipped from V and 0 bases from J, the junction kept 10 bases outside the gene matches. Germline values: CDR1 SNHLY, CDR2 FYNNEI. The CDR3 spans 17 residues. Study-wide findings and caveats: An increase in clonality over normal scalp was evident in lesional scalp, especially alopecia totalis/universalis. Many expanded lesional clones stayed in scalp and blood while on tofacitinib.

Investigators isolated RNA and reverse transcribed it into cDNA to act as the sequencing template. Assay used: immunoSEQ multiplex PCR; TCRdb lists only in-frame clones, some missing. The table has 180,000 or so clones, 40% to 65% seen once. Treatment defined: oral pan-JAK inhibitor, 5-10 mg twice daily. V and J are TRBV2 and TRBJ1-2, with 7 bases fitting TRBD1. Sequencing used CD8+ T cells sorted from blood, obtained between weeks 51 and 54, from a patient treated with tofacitinib. The receptor comes from a human donor with alopecia areata. The CDR3 DNA reads TGTGCCAGCAGTGATCGGGACAGCTTTTTGACTAACTATGGCTACACCTTC. Translated, it gives CASSDRDSFLTNYGYTF.